This entry is about one T cell receptor (beta chain). Its antigen is unidentified. The data were taken from a study of PD-1 blockade in classical Hodgkin lymphoma. Findings of the study overall: Differences between repertoires have undefined causes, possibly disease activity or prior therapy. Patients who began taking nivolumab under 1 year after ASCT were left out. Complete responders' diversity at baseline resembled that of newly diagnosed patients.

Sequenced by immunoSEQ multiplex PCR; TCRdb stores in-frame clones only, minus some. Among fewer than 100,000 clones listed, over 85% were seen once. Brentuximab vedotin exposure varied, and every patient relapsed after autologous stem cell transplantation. Patients had relapsed/refractory classical Hodgkin lymphoma with complete response, partial response or progressive disease as best response. This sample comprised peripheral blood mononuclear cells (PBMCs), obtained at baseline. This TCR was recovered from a human donor with classical Hodgkin lymphoma.

CDR3 protein: CASSLDSGGPSETQYF. The CDR3 bases are TGTGCCAGCAGCTTAGACTCGGGAGGGCCATCAGAGACCCAGTACTTC. The rearrangement links TRBV7-6 to TRBJ2-5; 8 nucleotides align to TRBD2. This CDR3 has 16 amino acids. Germline-derived CDR1 and CDR2 are SGHVS and FNYEAQ. J was trimmed by 4 bases and V by 1 base; bases with no gene match: 8. The full variable domain, its missing parts supplied by reference TRBV7-6 and TRBJ2-5, is GAGVSQSPRYKVTKRGQDVALRCDPISGHVSLYWYRQALGQGPEFLTYFNYEAQQDKSGLPNDRFSAERPEGSISTLTIQRTEQRDSAMYRCASSLDSGGPSETQYFGPGTRLLVL.